This TCR beta chain comes out of a study of T-cell reconstitution after alpha-beta-depleted transplantation in children. This clonotype was counted many times. The germline V and J ends were trimmed by 2 bases and 3 bases, with 17 bases remaining between them. This CDR3 contains 17 residues. Germline assignment: CDR1 LGHNA and CDR2 YSLEER. Using unique molecular identifiers, the investigators prepared the TCRbeta library. TCRdb called the PCR reads again in MiXCR, with one record for every CDR3 protein. The sample has 480,000 or so distinct CDR3 sequences; about 10% are singletons. This clonotype originated in a child under 10 years old with inherited bone marrow failure, due to receive a stem cell transplant. The chain employs TRBV4-3 and TRBJ2-1, with D perhaps TRBD2 (5 bases). The sequenced sample was PBMCs, obtained before TCRalphabeta/CD19-depleted stem cell transplant. The CDR3 here is CASSQRGRDWFYNEQFF. CDR3 coding DNA: TGCGCCAGCAGCCAAAGAGGGAGAGACTGGTTCTACAATGAGCAGTTCTTC.